Presented here are 30 T cell receptor beta chains from one specimen sequenced in a study of blood T cell repertoires in COVID-19. Method: immunoSEQ multiplex PCR; TCRdb's copy keeps in-frame clones and lacks some. The data contain 60,000 to 85,000 clones, about 80% of them singletons. The sample was peripheral blood. The receptors stem from a human donor in a cohort sampled during active COVID-19.

The chain employs TRBV7-8 and TRBJ2-7, with a possible D match to TRBD2 (6 bases). V was clipped by 5 bases and J by 1 base, with 18 bases between them. CDR1 is SGHVS, CDR2 FQNEAQ, per germline. CDR3 length equals 16 residues. CDR3 amino acids: CASSRQAGPGSYEQYV. In nucleotides, the CDR3 is TGTGCCAGCAGCCGCCAGGCGGGGCCCGGGTCCTACGAGCAGTACGTC.

This chain links TRBV6-4 with TRBJ1-4; no reliable D call. Germline assignment: CDR1 MRHNA and CDR2 SNTAGT. This CDR3 comprises 14 residues. V shed 7 bases and J shed 5 bases, with 14 bases lying between them. Here the CDR3 reads CASTHNGINEKLFF. The CDR3 DNA sequence: TGTGCCAGCACTCATAACGGGATCAATGAAAAACTGTTTTTT.

V and J are TRBV30 and TRBJ1-1, with unresolved D. The germline V gene encodes CDR1 GTSNPN and CDR2 SVGIG (reference sequence). With 0 bases removed from V and 3 bases from J, the gap between germline ends came to 8 bases. The CDR3 runs to 13 residues. The CDR3 region is CAWSVLRDTEAFF. CDR3 sequence (DNA): TGTGCCTGGAGTGTACTTCGGGACACTGAAGCTTTCTTT.

The CDR3 nucleotides read TGTGCCAGCTCCTCCGGGAGGGCCACAGAGACCCAGTACTTC. It codes for CASSSGRATETQYF. The chain recombines TRBV6-5 with TRBJ2-5; 8 nucleotides line up with TRBD2. The CDR3 has 14 residues. Germline V gene data show CDR1 as MNHEY and CDR2 as SVGAGI. Trimming removed 8 bases from V and 4 bases from J; junction bases left unmatched: 9.

The chain couples TRBV7-9 to TRBJ2-6, with unresolved D. CDR3 size: 15 residues. Germline V gene sequence: CDR1 SEHNR, CDR2 FQNEAQ (reference sequence). Here the CDR3 DNA reads TGTGTCCCGGTTCGCTCCCGATCTGGGGCCAACGTCCTGACTTTC. Translation: CVPVRSRSGANVLTF. Variable domain in full (rest from reference TRBV7-9 and TRBJ2-6): DTGVSQNPRHKITKRGQNVTFRCDPISEHNRLYWYRQTLGQGPEFLTYFQNEAQLEKSRLLSDRFSAERPKGSFSTLEIQRTEQGDSAMYLCVPVRSRSGANVLTFGAGSRLTVL.

A few counts support this clone. The chain recombines TRBV19 with TRBJ2-7, with D tentatively TRBD1 (5 bases). V shed 3 bases and J shed 6 bases, with 9 bases lying between them. CDR1 is LNHDA and CDR2 is SQIVND in the germline V gene (reference sequence). This CDR3 is 12 amino acids long. CDR3 sequence reads: CASSIQGGEQYF. The CDR3 DNA reads as TGTGCCAGTAGTATCCAGGGTGGCGAGCAGTACTTC.

The chain joins TRBV27 to TRBJ1-4; D is possibly TRBD1 (5 bases). CDR1 and CDR2 (germline): MNHEY, SMNVEV (reference sequence). The V end was cut by 6 bases, the J end by 0 bases, with 11 bases between. The CDR3 runs 15 residues. The CDR3 is CASSAWGTTNEKLFF. The CDR3 DNA is TGTGCCAGCAGCGCTTGGGGCACAACTAATGAAAAACTGTTTTTT.

The gene calls are TRBV29-1 and TRBJ2-2; TRBD1 aligns across 9 bases. The CDR3 totals 17 residues. V lost 4 bases and J lost 4; bases outside the gene matches: 13. The germline V gene has CDR1 SQVTM and CDR2 ANQGSEA. The CDR3 sequence is CSVAGTGKGGFTGELFF. The DNA of the CDR3 is TGCAGCGTTGCCGGGACAGGGAAGGGAGGGTTCACCGGGGAGCTGTTTTTT.

The J gene is TRBJ1-2, the V gene TRBV11-3, with TRBD1 identical over 10 bases. V was pared by 4 bases and J by 6 bases, with 11 bases of the junction left unmatched. The CDR3 is 16 residues long. Germline V gene sequence: CDR1 SGHNT, CDR2 YENEEA. CDR3 DNA: TGTGCCAGCAGCTCGACAAGAGACAGGGGGCCAGATGGCTACACCTTC. This encodes CASSSTRDRGPDGYTF.

For the CDR3, the DNA is TGTGCCAGCAGACATGAATTGGGGGAGCTGTTTTTT. Protein product: CASRHELGELFF. The gene calls are TRBV6-5 and TRBJ2-2; D call uncertain. The CDR3 contains 12 residues. Trimming took off 6 bases at V and 8 bases at J, with 10 bases between the two ends. Looked up from germline, CDR1 is MNHEY and CDR2 is SVGAGI.

The table lists this clone with a count of one. The chain couples TRBV28 to TRBJ2-2; D gene uncertain. The germline V gene encodes CDR1 MDHEN and CDR2 SYDVKM. Trimming took off 3 bases at V and 8 bases at J, with 13 bases between the two ends. The CDR3 is 14 amino acids. CDR3 loop: CASSFPPLEGELFF. The CDR3 DNA follows: TGTGCCAGCAGTTTTCCCCCCTTGGAGGGGGAGCTGTTTTTT.

The genes are TRBV7-2 and TRBJ2-7; weak D call: TRBD2 (6 bases). From germline, CDR1 is SGHTA and CDR2 FQGNSA. The germline V and J ends were trimmed by 3 bases and 4 bases, with 13 bases remaining between them. The CDR3 is made up of 14 amino acids. The CDR3: CASSFQAGPYEQYV. In nucleotides, the CDR3 is TGTGCCAGCAGCTTCCAGGCGGGACCGTACGAGCAGTACGTC.

This rearrangement joins TRBV10-3 to TRBJ2-7, with 7 bases fitting TRBD2. The V segment lost 0 bases and the J segment 0 bases; nucleotides outside the gene matches: 5. Germline CDR1 is ENHRY and CDR2 is SYGVKD. The CDR3 runs 16 residues. CDR3 sequence: CAISESIGGGSYEQYF. The DNA of the CDR3 is TGTGCCATCAGTGAGTCAATTGGGGGGGGCTCCTACGAGCAGTACTTC.

The CDR3 spells CASSVGLSQGGNYGYTF. DNA of the CDR3: TGTGCCAGCAGCGTAGGTCTGTCGCAGGGCGGTAACTATGGCTACACCTTC. This chain uses TRBV9 with TRBJ1-2; D possibly corresponds to TRBD1 (5 bases). Per germline, CDR1 SGDLS and CDR2 YYNGEE. The CDR3 totals 17 residues. Trimming pared 0 bases from V and 1 base from J, leaving 16 bases between. Drawing the rest from reference TRBV9 and TRBJ1-2, the complete variable domain is DSGVTQTPKHLITATGQRVTLRCSPRSGDLSVYWYQQSLDQGLQFLIQYYNGEERAKGNILERFSAQQFPDLHSELNLSSLELGDSALYFCASSVGLSQGGNYGYTFGSGTRLTVV.

In the case of this clone: Compared with germline, one end of the junction differs, possibly owing to a read error. This chain joins TRBV29-1 and TRBJ1-1; D might be TRBD1 (6 bases). The CDR3 is made up of 11 amino acids. Per germline, CDR1 SQVTM and CDR2 ANQGSEA. The CDR3 loop is CSLDRGGGRIF. The DNA of the CDR3 is TGCAGCTTGGATCGGGGAGGGGGTCGGATCTTT.

This sequence joins TRBV9 and TRBJ2-3; 10 positions match TRBD2. The CDR3 totals 15 residues. Germline values: CDR1 SGDLS, CDR2 YYNGEE. V shed 5 bases and J 4 bases; nucleotides not matched to a gene: 7. CDR3 residues: CASSSSGSFADTQYF. In DNA, the CDR3 is TGTGCCAGCAGTTCTAGCGGGAGTTTTGCAGATACGCAGTATTTT.

The CDR3 sequence is CASRSTGSRGPRNHLYEQYV. The CDR3 DNA reads TGCGCCAGCAGGAGCACAGGGTCCCGGGGTCCAAGGAACCACCTTTACGAGCAGTACGTC. The rearrangement uses TRBV10-1 and TRBJ2-7, with D tentatively TRBD1 (6 bases). This CDR3 has 20 amino acids. V gave up 6 bases and J gave up 4 bases, with 34 bases separating them. In germline, CDR1 is WNHNN, CDR2 SYGVQD (reference sequence).

The CDR3 nucleotides read TGCGCCAGCAGTGAGGCCCGGGACAGATTAAATTCACCCCTCCACTTT. Residues: CASSEARDRLNSPLHF. J is TRBJ1-6 and V is TRBV10-1, with 7 nucleotides matching TRBD1. V shed 2 bases, J shed 7 bases, and the junction held 8 bases outside the gene matches. CDR3 length: 16 amino acids. Per germline, CDR1 WNHNN and CDR2 SYGVQD (reference sequence).

The chain has TRBV27 and TRBJ1-6; 8 positions match TRBD1. This CDR3 has 17 residues. The J segment lost 8 bases and the V segment lost 3 bases, leaving 12 bases of the junction unmatched. CDR1 and CDR2 from the germline V gene are MNHEY and SMNVEV (reference sequence). CDR3 protein: CASSFHRQGPNYSPLHF. The CDR3 region has the DNA TGTGCCAGCAGTTTTCATCGACAGGGGCCAAACTATTCACCCCTCCACTTT.

The chain carries TRBV19 and TRBJ2-3; 7 bases align to TRBD2. The CDR3 is 13 residues long. V was pared by 7 bases and J by 2 bases, with 3 bases of the junction left unmatched. Germline lookup yields CDR1 LNHDA and CDR2 SQIVND (reference sequence). Here the CDR3 reads CASNGGITDTQYF. The CDR3, as DNA: TGTGCCAGTAACGGGGGGATCACAGATACGCAGTATTTT.

A few counts support this clone. The chain joins TRBV3-1 (or the pseudogene TRBV3-2) to TRBJ1-1; D is perhaps TRBD1 (5 bases). The length of the CDR3 is 13 residues. Germline CDR1 and CDR2: LGHDT and YNNKEL (reference sequence). V lost 6 bases and J lost 5, with 13 bases in between. The CDR3, as DNA: TGTGCCAGCAGGCAACACTCAGGGACTGAAGCTTTCTTT. Translating gives CASRQHSGTEAFF.

The chain is built from TRBV30 and TRBJ1-2, with 12 bases matching TRBD1. Germline CDR1 and CDR2: GTSNPN and SVGIG (reference sequence). Unmatched junction bases numbered 8, after V lost 2 bases and J lost 4 bases. The CDR3 spans 16 residues. The CDR3 sequence: CAWSTGTGGAVYGYTF. The CDR3 bases are TGTGCCTGGAGTACTGGGACAGGGGGCGCGGTCTATGGCTACACCTTC.

This clone appeared once. The chain links TRBV19 to TRBJ2-3; TRBD2 aligns across 12 bases. The CDR3 extends over 23 amino acids. Looked up from germline, CDR1 is LNHDA and CDR2 is SQIVND (reference sequence). The J segment lost 0 bases and the V segment lost 3 bases, leaving 22 bases of the junction unmatched. Written as DNA, the CDR3 is TGTGCCAGTAGTATTAGGGGACTAGCGGGTACGAAAGCCCCGAATACTAGCACAGATACGCAGTATTTT. Protein product: CASSIRGLAGTKAPNTSTDTQYF.

V is TRBV7-8 and J is TRBJ1-3; D is possibly TRBD1 (6 bases). Germline V CDR1 and CDR2: SGHVS, FQNEAQ. Deletions cut 5 bases from V and 1 base from J, with 9 bases between. The CDR3 is 14 residues long. CDR3 sequence reads: CASSPTGSGNTIYF. CDR3 nucleotide sequence: TGTGCCAGCAGCCCTACAGGGTCTGGAAACACCATATATTTT.

The chain uses TRBV27 and TRBJ1-2; 7 bases fit TRBD1. The V and J ends lost 4 bases and 7 bases, in that order; junction bases with no gene match: 9. CDR1 and CDR2 (germline): MNHEY, SMNVEV (reference sequence). This CDR3 has 14 residues. The CDR3 here is CASSSRQGLGGYTF. The CDR3 DNA is TGTGCCAGCAGTTCCCGACAGGGTTTGGGTGGCTACACCTTC.

The chain carries TRBV4-2 and TRBJ1-4; D is perhaps TRBD1 (5 bases). The CDR3 contains 15 residues. Germline V gives CDR1 LGHNA, CDR2 YNFKEQ. V shed 0 bases and J shed 8 bases, with 13 bases lying between them. The CDR3 spells CASSQERGGQEKLFF. In nucleotides, the CDR3 is TGTGCCAGCAGCCAAGAACGGGGGGGTCAGGAAAAACTGTTTTTT.

To note about this clone: One end of the junction varies from germline; a read error may be responsible. This chain links TRBV30 with TRBJ2-7, with 7 positions matching TRBD1. This CDR3 contains 12 residues. Germline V lookup: CDR1 GTSNPN, CDR2 SVGIG (reference sequence). The CDR3 DNA follows: TGTGCCTGGAGTGCATCCTCGAGGGGGCGAATCTTC. Its protein product is CAWSASSRGRIF.

This clone has only a few counts. Additional DNA sequences in this sample encode the identical CDR3. The chain joins TRBV30 to TRBJ2-7, with D maybe TRBD2 (5 bases). V shed 2 bases and J shed 1 base, with 9 bases lying between them. Germline CDR1 GTSNPN, CDR2 SVGIG (reference sequence). This CDR3 spans 13 amino acids. CDR3 protein: CAWSRGRSYEQYF. The CDR3 bases are TGTGCCTGGAGTCGGGGAAGGTCCTACGAGCAGTACTTC.

V is TRBV11-1 and J is TRBJ2-3; TRBD2 matches at 11 bases. The CDR3 contains 15 residues. J lost 4 bases, V lost 5 bases, and 5 bases had no gene match. The germline CDR1 and CDR2 sequences are SGHAT and FQDESV (reference sequence). The CDR3 spells CASSRRLAGPDTQYF. In nucleotides, the CDR3 is TGTGCCAGCAGCCGGCGACTAGCGGGGCCAGATACGCAGTATTTT. Full variable domain (outside the CDR3, taken from reference TRBV11-1 and TRBJ2-3): EAEVAQSPRYKITEKSQAVAFWCDPISGHATLYWYRQILGQGPELLVQFQDESVVDDSQLPKDRFSAERLKGVDSTLKIQPAELGDSAMYLCASSRRLAGPDTQYFGPGTRLTVL.

V and J are TRBV27 and TRBJ2-7; D may be TRBD1 (5 bases). Germline V gene lookup returns CDR1 MNHEY and CDR2 SMNVEV (reference sequence). This CDR3 spans 15 amino acids. Between the trimmed V and J ends, which lost 5 bases and 0 bases, there was a span of 14 bases. CDR3 in DNA: TGTGCCAGCAGTCCCCCCAGACAGTCCTCCTACGAGCAGTACGTC. Amino acids: CASSPPRQSSYEQYV.